The rows below give T cell receptor beta chains drawn from one sample of a study of blood T cell repertoires in COVID-19. Sequenced by immunoSEQ multiplex PCR; TCRdb stores in-frame clones only, minus some. The table records roughly 200,000 clones, roughly 81% of them present only once. Specimen: peripheral blood. The receptors originated from a middle-aged woman with COVID-19, enrolled during active disease. Each CDR3 is given with its conserved first and last residue. A D gene is named only where the DNA matches it firmly. A row's size may be missing; if present it is once, few, many or a size class.

j_call	v_call	d_call	clone_size	cdr3_nt	cdr3_aa
TRBJ1-4	TRBV3-1/TRBV3-2	-	-	TGTGCCAGCGCAGACTGGGCAACTAATGAAAAACTGTTTTTT	CASADWATNEKLFF
TRBJ2-3	TRBV3-1/TRBV3-2	TRBD2	once	TGTGCCAGCAGCCAAGTTAGCGGGACGGCAGATACGCAGTATTTT	CASSQVSGTADTQYF
TRBJ1-6	TRBV28	-	-	TGTGCCAGCAGTCTCGGACAAGCTAATTCACCCCTCCACTTT	CASSLGQANSPLHF
TRBJ1-2	TRBV6-1	-	-	TGTGCCAGCAGTGAAAACCTCCCCCAGGGGAGTGGTGGCTACACCTTC	CASSENLPQGSGGYTF
TRBJ2-5	TRBV7-8	TRBD1	-	TGTGCCAGCAGACCGGACAGGGTATCGGAGACCCAGTACTTC	CASRPDRVSETQYF
TRBJ2-2	TRBV7-3	-	once	TGTGCCAGCAGCTTTAATACAGGGTCGGGGGAGCTGTTTTTT	CASSFNTGSGELFF
TRBJ2-5	TRBV5-4	TRBD2	-	TGTGCCAGCAGCTTGGAACTAGCGGGGGGGCCTACCCAGTACTTC	CASSLELAGGPTQYF
TRBJ1-2	TRBV6-9	-	once	TGTGCCAGCAGTCCCTTGGGGGGATATGGCTACACCTTC	CASSPLGGYGYTF
TRBJ1-3	TRBV10-3	-	-	TGTGCCATCAGTGAGTCCAGGGGAGACAGCTCTGGAAACACCATATATTTT	CAISESRGDSSGNTIYF
TRBJ1-1	TRBV3-1/TRBV3-2	-	-	TGTGCCAGCAGCTACAGTAGAGGGAGGGCTGAAGCTTTCTTT	CASSYSRGRAEAFF
TRBJ2-5	TRBV7-8	TRBD2	-	TGTGCCAGCAGCTTAGGACGACTAGCGGGGGGTTACCAAGAGACCCAGTACTTC	CASSLGRLAGGYQETQYF
TRBJ2-1	TRBV11-2	-	-	TGTGCCAGCAGCTTAGTCGGGAGTGGGTGGGAGCAGTTCTTC	CASSLVGSGWEQFF
TRBJ2-5	TRBV7-7	-	-	TGTGCTAGCAGCTTAGGGTACAAAGAGACCCAGTACTTC	CASSLGYKETQYF
TRBJ1-1	TRBV6-5	-	-	TGTGCCAGCAGTTACCGGTCTGAGAACACTGAAGCTTTCTTT	CASSYRSENTEAFF
TRBJ2-1	TRBV11-2	TRBD2	-	TGTGCCAGCAGTTTAGCTAGCGGGGGGCACAATGAGCAGTTCTTC	CASSLASGGHNEQFF
TRBJ2-5	TRBV11-3	-	once	TGTGCCAGCAGCTTCCCCTTATTTGAGGGGGGGGAGACCCAGTACTTC	CASSFPLFEGGETQYF
TRBJ2-2	TRBV7-2	-	-	TGTGCCAGCAGCTTATCTGGGGAGCTGTTTTTT	CASSLSGELFF
TRBJ2-4	TRBV29-1	-	-	TGCAGCGGGCCCGTGATAGCCAAAAACATTCAGTACTTC	CSGPVIAKNIQYF
TRBJ2-7	TRBV29-1	TRBD2	few	TGCAGCGTTGCGCGCGAGCGGGAGGCCTACGAGCAGTACTTC	CSVAREREAYEQYF
TRBJ1-6	TRBV14	-	-	TGTGCCAGCAGCCCTACGCTAGGGAGAGATTCACCCCTCCACTTT	CASSPTLGRDSPLHF
TRBJ1-1	TRBV2	-	-	TGTGCCAGCAGTGTTGATATAAGGGAGTCCGAAGCTTTCTTT	CASSVDIRESEAFF
TRBJ2-1	TRBV2	TRBD2	-	TGTGCCAGCAGTGAGGGACTAGCGCTACACAATGAGCAGTTCTTC	CASSEGLALHNEQFF
TRBJ2-3	TRBV28	-	-	TGTGCCACTCTACAGTCAACTTCAGATACGCAGTATTTT	CATLQSTSDTQYF
TRBJ2-5	TRBV7-3	TRBD2	-	TGTGCCAGCAGCTTTGGCGGGGGGGCGGAGACCCAGTACTTC	CASSFGGGAETQYF
TRBJ1-3	TRBV30	-	-	TGTGCCTACCGGTTCGGGGTCTCTGGAAACACCATATATTTT	CAYRFGVSGNTIYF
TRBJ1-1	TRBV10-3	-	-	TGTGCCATCAGCAGGACGGGGGGCACTGAAGCTTTCTTT	CAISRTGGTEAFF
TRBJ2-1	TRBV28	-	-	TGTGCCAGCAGTCCTACTAGCCCAGAGCAGTTCTTC	CASSPTSPEQFF
TRBJ2-3	TRBV23-1	TRBD1	-	TGCGCCAGCCAGCCTACACGGACAGGGATTGGAGATACGCAGTATTTT	CASQPTRTGIGDTQYF
TRBJ1-4	TRBV11-2	-	few	TGTGCCAGCAGCTTAGGACCCCGGAGGGTCGAAAAACTGTTTTTT	CASSLGPRRVEKLFF
TRBJ1-2	TRBV6-5	TRBD1	once	TGTGCCAGCAGTTGGACAGGGGGAAATGGCTACACCTTC	CASSWTGGNGYTF
TRBJ2-5	TRBV18	TRBD1	-	TGTGCCAGCTCACCTGGACAGGGATTAGGGACCCAGTACTTC	CASSPGQGLGTQYF
TRBJ1-5	TRBV5-4	-	-	TGTGCCAGCAGCGTCAGAGGAGGGCCCCAGCATTTT	CASSVRGGPQHF
TRBJ2-3	TRBV30	TRBD2	-	TGTGCCTGGAGACGAGGACTAGCGGGAGGGGTCGGGGATACGCAGTATTTT	CAWRRGLAGGVGDTQYF
TRBJ1-1	TRBV19	-	-	TGTGCCAGTAGTCTGGCAGGAACAGGGAACACTGAAGCTTTCTTT	CASSLAGTGNTEAFF
TRBJ2-3	TRBV4-2	-	-	TGTGCCAGCAGCCTCGGGAGGACAGACAAATTCACAGATACGCAGTATTTT	CASSLGRTDKFTDTQYF
TRBJ1-4	TRBV6-5	-	-	TGTGCCAGCAGTCGAAGTGGGGGGAGGGGTGAAAAACTGTTTTTT	CASSRSGGRGEKLFF
TRBJ2-6	TRBV28	-	-	TGTGCCAGCAGCCGTAGAGGCACTGGGGCCAACGTCCTGACTTTC	CASSRRGTGANVLTF
TRBJ2-1	TRBV2	-	-	TGTGCCAGCAAGGGGGGGGGTCTACTTAACAATGAGCAGTTCTTC	CASKGGGLLNNEQFF
TRBJ2-5	TRBV6-5	TRBD1	-	TGTGCCACGAGACCGGGACAGCAAGAGACCCAGTACTTC	CATRPGQQETQYF
TRBJ2-3	TRBV29-1	-	-	TGCAGCGTTGAACAGGGCTCCACAGATACGCAGTATTTT	CSVEQGSTDTQYF